This note documents a single T cell receptor (beta chain) sequence. The antigen remains unidentified. The CDR3 runs 16 residues. The V gene end was trimmed by 0 bases and the J gene end by 3 bases; junction bases not matched to a gene: 8. Per the germline V gene, CDR1 is SGDLS and CDR2 is YYNGEE. TCRdb keeps only in-frame clones here, not all; method: immunoSEQ multiplex PCR. This table has about 2.2 million clones, around 93% appearing once. This record belongs to a study of shared clonotypes between healthy human individuals. General observations from the study: Sampling used blood alone; tissue repertoires probably differ.

The naive CD8 population came from CD45RO-negative cells selected for CCR7, without terminally differentiated effector memory CD45RA+ cells. Sequencing input: naive CD8+ T cells from PBMCs. The chain combines TRBV9 with TRBJ1-1, with 7 positions matching TRBD1. The sequence was collected from a man between 18 and 29 years old in good health. Some clones in this sample may be carry-over from other donors' samples. The CDR3 reads CASSVATDRLDTEAFF. Written as DNA, the CDR3 is TGTGCCAGCAGCGTAGCTACGGACAGGTTGGACACTGAAGCTTTCTTT.